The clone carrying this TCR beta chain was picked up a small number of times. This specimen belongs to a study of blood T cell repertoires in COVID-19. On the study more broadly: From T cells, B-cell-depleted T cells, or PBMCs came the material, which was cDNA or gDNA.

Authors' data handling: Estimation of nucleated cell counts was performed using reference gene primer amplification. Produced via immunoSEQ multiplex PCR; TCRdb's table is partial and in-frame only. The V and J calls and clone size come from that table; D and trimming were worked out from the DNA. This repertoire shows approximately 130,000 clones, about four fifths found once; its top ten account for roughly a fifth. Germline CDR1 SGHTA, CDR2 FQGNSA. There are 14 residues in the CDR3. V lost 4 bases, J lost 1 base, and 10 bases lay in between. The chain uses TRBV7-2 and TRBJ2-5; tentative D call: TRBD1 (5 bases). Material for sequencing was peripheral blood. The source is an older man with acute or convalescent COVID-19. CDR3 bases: TGTGCCAGCAGCTCTAGGGGATTCCAAGAGACCCAGTACTTC. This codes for CASSSRGFQETQYF.